The 7 T cell receptor beta chains presented below share a single source sample, sequenced in a study of shared T cell receptors in the human thymus. Generated by immunoSEQ multiplex PCR, the TCRdb table keeps only in-frame clones and is missing some. In the table there are about 730,000 clones, approximately 85% of which are singletons. These data also formed part of another study, on human thymus T cells.

The sequenced material came from thymocytes. All receptors derive from a girl in the first two years of life with a congenital heart defect.

The chain has TRBV5-1 and TRBJ1-5; maybe TRBD1 (6 bases). This CDR3 contains 16 residues. The germline V gene has CDR1 SGHRS and CDR2 YFSETQ. Trimming stripped 0 bases from V and 1 base from J, with 11 bases between. CDR3 sequence reads: CASSLDRVGSNQPQHF. The CDR3 DNA is TGCGCCAGCAGCTTGGACAGGGTCGGGAGCAATCAGCCCCAGCATTTT.

The chain combines TRBV2 with TRBJ2-7, with a tentative D call TRBD1 (6 bases). CDR3 size: 13 residues. V was clipped by 6 bases and J by 6 bases, with 15 bases between them. Germline lookup yields CDR1 SNHLY and CDR2 FYNNEI. CDR3 bases: TGTGCCAGCAGGAAAATACAGGGTTCCGAGCAGTACTTC. Translating gives CASRKIQGSEQYF.

The chain has TRBV5-1 and TRBJ2-2; 9 bases map to TRBD2. Trimming cost V 5 bases and J 0 bases; bases outside gene matches: 5. The germline CDR1 and CDR2 sequences are SGHRS and YFSETQ. The CDR3 spans 16 residues. Here the CDR3 reads CASRGAGGPNTGELFF. In DNA, the CDR3 is TGCGCCAGCAGAGGAGCGGGGGGCCCGAACACCGGGGAGCTGTTTTTT.

This chain connects TRBV6-6 to TRBJ2-3, with D possibly being TRBD1 (6 bases). This CDR3 is 16 amino acids long. The germline V gene encodes CDR1 MNHNY and CDR2 SVGAGI (reference sequence). V was pared by 1 base and J by 0 bases, with 11 bases between. The CDR3 is CASSYFLQGSTDTQYF. DNA of the CDR3: TGTGCCAGCAGTTACTTCTTGCAGGGGAGCACAGATACGCAGTATTTT.

This chain links TRBV28 with TRBJ2-1; 7 nucleotides align to TRBD1. V lost 3 bases to trimming and J lost 8 bases; unmatched junction nucleotides: 25. The CDR3 is made up of 20 amino acids. CDR1 is MDHEN, CDR2 SYDVKM, per germline. The CDR3 region is CASSFQPNLRSQQGSDEQFF. The CDR3 bases are TGTGCCAGCAGTTTCCAACCCAATCTTAGATCCCAACAGGGGAGCGATGAGCAGTTCTTC.

The chain is built from TRBV2 and TRBJ2-5; TRBD1 matches at 8 bases. V shed 6 bases and J 5 bases; nucleotides not matched to a gene: 11. The length of the CDR3 is 15 residues. The germline gives CDR1 SNHLY, CDR2 FYNNEI. For the CDR3, the DNA is TGTGCCAGCAGCGATACAGGGGGGAGGACTGAGACCCAGTACTTC. This sequence encodes CASSDTGGRTETQYF.

The chain recombines TRBV15 with TRBJ1-5; 7 nucleotides match TRBD1. CDR1 and CDR2 from the germline V gene are LNHNV and YYDKDF (reference sequence). The CDR3 is made up of 20 amino acids. Losses at the gene ends were 3 bases for V and 0 bases for J; bases not matched to a gene: 17. The CDR3 coding sequence is TGTGCCACCAGCAGTTTATTGACAGGGATAAGGGTCTATAGCAATCAGCCCCAGCATTTT. It specifies CATSSLLTGIRVYSNQPQHF. Full variable domain (remainder filled in from reference TRBV15 and TRBJ1-5): DAMVIQNPRYQVTQFGKPVTLSCSQTLNHNVMYWYQQKSSQAPKLLFHYYDKDFNNEADTPDNFQSRRPNTSFCFLDIRSPGLGDTAMYLCATSSLLTGIRVYSNQPQHFGDGTRLSIL.